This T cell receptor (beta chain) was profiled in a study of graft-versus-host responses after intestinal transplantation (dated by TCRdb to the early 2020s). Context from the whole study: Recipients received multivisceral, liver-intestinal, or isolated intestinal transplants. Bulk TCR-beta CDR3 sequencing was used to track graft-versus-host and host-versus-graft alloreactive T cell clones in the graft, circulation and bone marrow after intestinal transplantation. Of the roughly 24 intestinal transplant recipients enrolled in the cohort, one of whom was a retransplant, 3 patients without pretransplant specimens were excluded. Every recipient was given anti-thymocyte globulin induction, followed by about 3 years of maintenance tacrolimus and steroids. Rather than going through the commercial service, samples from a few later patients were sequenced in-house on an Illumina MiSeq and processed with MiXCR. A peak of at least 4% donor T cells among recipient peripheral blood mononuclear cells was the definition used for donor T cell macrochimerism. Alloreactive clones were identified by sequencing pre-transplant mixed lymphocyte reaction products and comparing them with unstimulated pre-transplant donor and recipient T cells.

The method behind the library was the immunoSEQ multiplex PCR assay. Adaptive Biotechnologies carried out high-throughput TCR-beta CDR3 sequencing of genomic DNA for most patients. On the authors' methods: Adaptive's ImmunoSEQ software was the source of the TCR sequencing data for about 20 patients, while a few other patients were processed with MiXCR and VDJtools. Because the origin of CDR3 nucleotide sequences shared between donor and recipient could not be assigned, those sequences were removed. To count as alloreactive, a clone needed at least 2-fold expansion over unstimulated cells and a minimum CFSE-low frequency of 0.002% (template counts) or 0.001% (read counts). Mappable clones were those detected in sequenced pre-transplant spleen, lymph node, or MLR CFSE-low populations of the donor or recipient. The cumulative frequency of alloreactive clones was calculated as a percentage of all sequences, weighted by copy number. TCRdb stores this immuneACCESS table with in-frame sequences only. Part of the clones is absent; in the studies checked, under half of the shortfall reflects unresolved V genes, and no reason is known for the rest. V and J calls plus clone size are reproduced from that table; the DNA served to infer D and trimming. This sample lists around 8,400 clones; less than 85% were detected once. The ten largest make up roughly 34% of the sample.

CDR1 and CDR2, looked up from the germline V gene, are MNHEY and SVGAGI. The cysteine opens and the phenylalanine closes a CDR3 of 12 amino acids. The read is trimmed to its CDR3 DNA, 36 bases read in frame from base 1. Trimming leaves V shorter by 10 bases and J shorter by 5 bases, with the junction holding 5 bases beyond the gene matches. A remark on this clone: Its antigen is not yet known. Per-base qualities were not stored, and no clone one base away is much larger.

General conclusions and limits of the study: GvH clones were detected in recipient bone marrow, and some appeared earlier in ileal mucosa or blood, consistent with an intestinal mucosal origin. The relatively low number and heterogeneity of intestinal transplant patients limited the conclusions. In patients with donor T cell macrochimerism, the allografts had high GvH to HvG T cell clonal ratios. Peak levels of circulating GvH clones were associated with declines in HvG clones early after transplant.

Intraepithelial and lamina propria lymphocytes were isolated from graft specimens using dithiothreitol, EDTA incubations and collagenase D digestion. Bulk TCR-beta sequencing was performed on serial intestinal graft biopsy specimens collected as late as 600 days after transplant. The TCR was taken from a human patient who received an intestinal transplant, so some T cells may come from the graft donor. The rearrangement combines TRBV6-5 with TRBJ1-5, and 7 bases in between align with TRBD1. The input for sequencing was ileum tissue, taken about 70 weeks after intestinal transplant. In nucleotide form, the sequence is TGTGCCACCGCCGGGACAGATCAGCCCCAGCATTTT. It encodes CATAGTDQPQHF.